This T cell receptor (beta chain) was captured in a study of PD-1 blockade in classical Hodgkin lymphoma (dated by TCRdb to about 2020). Concerning the study at large: Nivolumab dosing was 3 mg/kg intravenously every 2 weeks, continuing until either disease progression or unacceptable toxicity. To define a peripheral blood immune signature of response to PD-1 blockade in classical Hodgkin lymphoma, the study combined TCR beta sequencing with CyTOF. Overall study outcomes, separate from this receptor: Patients starting nivolumab less than 1 year after ASCT had lower diversity and were excluded from later analyses to avoid confounding by immune reconstitution. A significant rise by C4D1 was seen in CD4+ but not CD8+ TCR diversity (p=0.0027 vs p=0.16), with the rise being most apparent in complete responders (p=0.02). Trial patients with a complete response had baseline diversity similar to that of newly diagnosed patients, while partial responders and progressors had significantly lower diversity. The study was restricted to a single clinical trial cohort, and the causes of repertoire differences, possibly disease activity or prior therapy, were left undefined. Newly diagnosed patients were reported to have lower baseline TCR diversity than healthy donors, and relapsed/refractory patients were reported to have lower baseline TCR diversity still.

Per the germline V gene (reference sequence), MNHEY is the CDR1 and SMNVEV is the CDR2. V sheds 5 bases and J sheds 3 bases, leaving 10 bases between their ends. The CDR3 numbers 13 residues from cysteine through phenylalanine. The CDR3 DNA has 39 bases and is translated from base 1. Genomic DNA was extracted with the Qiagen DNeasy kit from unsorted PBMCs and from negatively selected CD4+ and CD8+ fractions. TCR beta CDR3 regions were subjected to amplification by immunoSEQ multiplex PCR with primers that anneal to V and J segments. A synthetic immune receptor repertoire was used to minimize amplification bias, and any remaining bias was removed computationally after sequencing. The authors' analysis ran thus. Custom Python scripts were used to quantify repertoire diversity as the Shannon entropy index. Unsorted, CD4+ and CD8+ repertoires were analyzed separately, except for combined analyses in which CD4+ and CD8+ sequences were merged in silico. Clonal expansion was defined as at least a 2-fold frequency increase after treatment relative to C1D1, with a pseudocount of 0.5 for undetected baseline clones. Clones with 0 or 1 copy at C1D1 were classified as singleton clones, and clones with 2 or more copies were classified as non-singleton clones. Clones expanded in unsorted samples were labelled as CD4+, CD8+ or unknown by matching protein sequences in sorted samples from the same patient. Wilcoxon tests on paired samples were used to test changes in diversity from C1D1 to C4D1. TCRdb stores this immuneACCESS table with in-frame sequences only. Part of the clones is absent; in the studies checked, under half of the shortfall reflects unresolved V genes, and no reason is known for the rest. V and J calls and clone size are those listed in that table; D and trimming were worked out from the DNA. This sample lists about 54,000 clones; 85% to 95% were detected once. The ten most abundant clones make up more than 9% of the sample.

Taken with the paper, the label for time point translates to: cycle 2 day 1 (C2D1) of nivolumab. Relapse after autologous stem cell transplantation had occurred in all trial patients, and cohorts A, B and C were distinguished by prior brentuximab vedotin exposure. The trial cohort was composed of about 60 patients with relapsed/refractory classical Hodgkin lymphoma, for whom complete response, partial response or progressive disease was recorded as best overall response. Trial patients were treated with single-agent nivolumab in the multi-cohort phase II CheckMate 205 trial. An independent review committee assessed best overall response using the 2007 International Working Group response criteria. Trial PBMCs were obtained immediately prior to nivolumab initiation (C1D1) and on therapy at cycle 2 day 1 and cycle 4 day 1. Peripheral blood was collected in 8 mL Vacutainer Cell Preparation Tubes, from which PBMCs were isolated by centrifugation and then cryopreserved.

Of note for this clone: This clone's antigen is unknown. No quality values exist for individual bases; no much larger clone is one base distant.

The V and J segments used are TRBV27 and TRBJ1-2, with the D segment identity uncertain. The sequence was obtained from a human donor with classical Hodgkin lymphoma. This sample comprised peripheral blood mononuclear cells (PBMCs), obtained before the second cycle of nivolumab. The CDR3 amino acid sequence is: CASSPWADYGYTF. In nucleotides, the sequence is TGTGCCAGCAGTCCCTGGGCCGACTATGGCTACACCTTC.